This T cell receptor beta chain was obtained from a study of blood T cell repertoires in COVID-19. On the study more broadly: Acute and convalescent COVID-19 specimens originated in the United States, Italy and Spain. Nucleic acid was either cDNA or gDNA, and it came from T cells, B-cell-depleted T cells, or PBMCs.

Original processing notes: Scientists estimated how many nucleated cells there were by amplifying reference gene primers. Libraries were prepared by immunoSEQ multiplex PCR; TCRdb keeps only in-frame clonotypes and omits some of them. D and trimming come from the DNA, and the V and J calls and clone size come from that table. This table holds around 160,000 clones, about 85% found once. The V gene lost 0 bases and the J gene lost 5 bases, with 14 bases spanning the gap. Germline assignment: CDR1 ENHRY and CDR2 SYGVKD. The CDR3 is 16 amino acids. The sequence derives from a human donor in a cohort sampled during active COVID-19. Specimen: peripheral blood. The chain joins TRBV10-3 to TRBJ2-1; TRBD2 might be the D (7 bases). CDR3 region: CAISESGGGPDNEQFF. The CDR3 nucleotides read TGTGCCATCAGTGAGTCGGGCGGGGGCCCCGACAATGAGCAGTTCTTC.